The sample holds many counts of the clone carrying this T cell receptor beta chain. Its target is not known. The time point was: persistent/refractory GD, antithyroid drugs over 5 years with positive TRAb. From PBMCs, RNA was extracted and then used to make the TCR library. Guidelines of the American Thyroid Association were used to diagnose Graves' disease. CDR3-region Arm-PCR and iRepertoire HTBI primers produced the TCR beta libraries. TCRdb fed the multiplex PCR reads into MiXCR, producing one record per CDR3 protein. This sample yields 430,000 or so distinct CDR3 sequences, of which roughly 21% are seen a single time; 14% belongs to the top ten. CDR1 is MNHEY and CDR2 is SMNVEV in the germline V gene (reference sequence). V was cut by 6 bases and J by 0 bases, with 15 bases left in between. The CDR3 has 17 amino acids. This sample stems from a study of regulatory T cells in long-lasting Graves disease. Study information: Persistent Graves' disease denoted over 5 years of antithyroid drugs plus positive TSH receptor antibodies. General study findings and limits: Study of thyroid tissue was not done, with only peripheral blood studied. There were preferences for TRBV28, TRBJ1-2 and TRBJ2-5 in persistent disease.

Here the sequenced sample was peripheral blood mononuclear cells (PBMCs), taken when the disease was refractory, from a patient treated with antithyroid drugs. The source is a female donor with Graves disease. The gene calls are TRBV27 and TRBJ2-6; D is undetermined. The CDR3 coding sequence is TGTGCCAGCAGCCGCCGCCCAAAAAGCTCTGGGGCCAACGTCCTGACTTTC. The encoded protein is CASSRRPKSSGANVLTF. The full variable domain, its missing parts supplied by reference TRBV27 and TRBJ2-6, is EAQVTQNPRYLITVTGKKLTVTCSQNMNHEYMSWYRQDPGLGLRQIYYSMNVEVTDKGDVPEGYKVSRKEKRNFPLILESPSPNQTSLYFCASSRRPKSSGANVLTFGAGSRLTVL.